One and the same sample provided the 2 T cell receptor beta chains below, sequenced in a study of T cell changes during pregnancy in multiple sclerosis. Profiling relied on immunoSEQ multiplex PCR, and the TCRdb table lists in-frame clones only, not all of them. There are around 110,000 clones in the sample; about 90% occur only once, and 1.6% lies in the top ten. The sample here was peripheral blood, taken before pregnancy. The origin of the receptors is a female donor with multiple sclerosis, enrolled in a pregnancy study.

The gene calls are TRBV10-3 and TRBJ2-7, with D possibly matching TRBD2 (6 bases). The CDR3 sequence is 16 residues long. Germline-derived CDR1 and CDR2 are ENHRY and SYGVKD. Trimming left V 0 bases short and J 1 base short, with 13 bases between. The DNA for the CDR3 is TGTGCCATCAGTGAGTCTATGGCGGGGCCATCCTACGAGCAGTACTTC. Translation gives CAISESMAGPSYEQYF.

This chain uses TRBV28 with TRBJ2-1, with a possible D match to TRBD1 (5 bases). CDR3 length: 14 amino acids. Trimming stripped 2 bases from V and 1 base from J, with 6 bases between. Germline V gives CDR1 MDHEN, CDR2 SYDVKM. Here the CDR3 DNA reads TGTGCCAGCAGTTTAAGGGGTTCCTACAATGAGCAGTTCTTC. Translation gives CASSLRGSYNEQFF.